This TCR beta chain was captured by sequencing in a study of T cells after yellow fever vaccination. One entry per CDR3 protein results from TCRdb running MiXCR on the 5' RACE reads. Here the sample spans about 330,000 distinct CDR3 sequences, roughly 8.3% being singletons. Losses at the gene ends were 1 base for V and 4 bases for J; bases not matched to a gene: 8. CDR1 is SGHVS, CDR2 FNYEAQ, per germline. The CDR3 consists of 17 residues. The TCR originated in a man younger than 35 who received the YFV17D yellow fever vaccine. Specimen: PBMCs, collected approximately 47 days after the first yellow fever vaccination. The chain employs TRBV7-6 and TRBJ2-1; 9 nucleotides align to TRBD2. CDR3 in amino acids: CASSLEPTSGGYNEQFF. The DNA for the CDR3 is TGTGCCAGCAGCTTAGAGCCGACTAGCGGAGGTTACAATGAGCAGTTCTTC.